This entry features one TCR beta chain sequence. The same CDR3 also results from other DNA sequences found in this sample. The V gene's germline CDR1 is SEHNR and CDR2 FQNEAQ (reference sequence). V lost 5 bases, J lost 3 bases, and 2 bases stayed unmatched. The CDR3 runs to 15 residues. Profiled with immunoSEQ multiplex PCR; TCRdb holds only in-frame clones, not every one. Among 250,000 to 300,000 clones listed, around 87% were seen once. These data are taken from a study of blood T cell repertoires in COVID-19. This clonotype originated in a man aged 18-30 years with active or convalescent COVID-19. The chain joins TRBV7-9 to TRBJ2-3; TRBD2 agrees at 13 bases. The sample comprised peripheral blood. CDR3 in amino acids: CASSTSGGATDTQYF. CDR3 sequence (DNA): TGTGCCAGCAGCACTAGCGGGGGGGCAACAGATACGCAGTATTTT.